The T cell receptor (beta chain) described here comes from a study of shared clonotypes between healthy human individuals. This clone was seen only once. Its target is not known. TCRdb's copy holds only in-frame clones and misses some; the assay was immunoSEQ multiplex PCR. The table includes roughly 1.4 million clones, approximately 98.5% detected once. Points from the study as a whole: Larger richness was generally estimated for naive than memory subsets. Compared with clonotypes that all four donors shared, non-shared clonotypes had lower generation probabilities.

Specimen: naive CD4+ T cells sorted from blood. Subset reported: CD45RA+ positively selected. This TCR derives from a man aged 25-45 years in good health.

The CDR3 DNA sequence: TGTGCCAGCAGGCACAGTATGAATCAGCCCCAGCATTTT. It translates to CASRHSMNQPQHF. This sequence joins TRBV6-1 and TRBJ1-5, with no clear D. This CDR3 contains 13 residues. The germline CDR1 and CDR2 sequences are MNHNS and SASEGT. Deletions cut 6 bases from V and 4 bases from J, with 10 bases between.